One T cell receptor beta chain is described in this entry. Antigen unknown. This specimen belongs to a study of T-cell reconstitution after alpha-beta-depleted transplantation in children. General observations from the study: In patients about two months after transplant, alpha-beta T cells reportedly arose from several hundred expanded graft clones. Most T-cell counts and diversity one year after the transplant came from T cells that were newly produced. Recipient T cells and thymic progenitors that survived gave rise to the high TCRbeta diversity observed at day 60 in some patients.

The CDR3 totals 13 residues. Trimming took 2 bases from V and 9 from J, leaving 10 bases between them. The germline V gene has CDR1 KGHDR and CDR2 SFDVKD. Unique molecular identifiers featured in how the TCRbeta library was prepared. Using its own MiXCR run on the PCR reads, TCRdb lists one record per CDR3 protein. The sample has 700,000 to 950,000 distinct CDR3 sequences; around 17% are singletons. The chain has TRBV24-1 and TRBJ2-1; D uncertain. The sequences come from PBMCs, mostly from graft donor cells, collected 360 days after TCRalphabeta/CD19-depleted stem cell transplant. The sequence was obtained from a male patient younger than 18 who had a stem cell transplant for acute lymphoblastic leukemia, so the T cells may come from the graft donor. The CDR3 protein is CATSDSIVGEQFF. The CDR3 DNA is TGTGCCACCAGTGATTCCATAGTGGGTGAGCAGTTCTTC.